One and the same sample provided the 2 T cell receptor beta chains below, sequenced in a study of beta chain features in type 1 diabetes. Reverse transcription of all isolated RNA meant that expressed TCRB transcripts were sequenced. Profiling relied on immunoSEQ multiplex PCR, and the TCRdb table lists in-frame clones only, not all of them. The sample lists some 410,000 clones; about 14% were seen once. Sequencing used naive CD4+ T cells from blood. These TCRs come from a man aged 25-40 years in good health.

The J gene is TRBJ2-1, the V gene TRBV7-2; 10 bases fit TRBD2. Germline-derived CDR1 and CDR2 are SGHTA and FQGNSA. The junction had 10 bases not matched to a gene; V was cut back by 1 base and J by 10 bases. The CDR3 sequence is 16 residues long. The CDR3: CASSLVLSSGRREQFF. The CDR3, as DNA: TGTGCCAGCAGCTTAGTATTGAGTAGCGGGAGGCGGGAGCAGTTCTTC.

The V call is TRBV6-5, the J call TRBJ2-1, with a weak D call TRBD2 (7 bases). Germline values: CDR1 MNHEY, CDR2 SVGAGI. There are 16 residues in the CDR3. Trimming took 2 bases from V and 7 from J, leaving 18 bases between them. The CDR3 DNA reads TGTGCCAGCAGTTACGCTGGGGGGGGGCCGGTTAATGAGCAGTTCTTC. This sequence encodes CASSYAGGGPVNEQFF.